This paragraph covers one T cell receptor beta chain sequence. In the original analysis: Estimated nucleated cell counts came from reference gene primer amplification. Some clones are missing from TCRdb's copy, which holds only in-frame ones; the method was immunoSEQ multiplex PCR. The V and J calls and clone size are taken from that table; D and trimming were inferred from the DNA. The sample holds 180,000 or so clones, 76% seen once. This sample was included in a study of blood T cell repertoires in COVID-19. Study-wide context: Sites in the United States, Italy and Spain provided acute and convalescent COVID-19 samples. Nucleic acid was either cDNA or gDNA, and it came from T cells, B-cell-depleted T cells, or PBMCs.

J lost 4 bases, V lost 5 bases, and 7 bases had no gene match. This CDR3 region has 14 residues. Per germline, CDR1 MNHNY and CDR2 SVGAGI (reference sequence). This TCR derives from a woman aged 45-59 years with active or convalescent COVID-19. The source material was peripheral blood. V and J are TRBV6-6 and TRBJ2-7, with TRBD1 matching over 8 bases. This CDR3 reads CASSPGTGYYEQYF. The CDR3 DNA follows: TGTGCCAGCAGTCCCGGGACAGGATATTACGAGCAGTACTTC.